Listed here are 8 T cell receptor beta chains from one sample, sequenced in a study of blood T cell repertoires in COVID-19. The method was immunoSEQ multiplex PCR; TCRdb's version includes in-frame clones alone and lacks a portion of them. The sample holds 250,000 to 400,000 clones, about 90% seen once. Material for sequencing was peripheral blood. The source is a woman aged 25 to 45 with COVID-19, enrolled during active disease.

The DNA of the CDR3 is TGTGCCAGCAGCCTTAACCCCCAGGCTGGGGGCTACACCTTC. Its protein is CASSLNPQAGGYTF. The chain uses TRBV3-1 (or the pseudogene TRBV3-2) and TRBJ1-2; D uncertain. Germline V gene lookup returns CDR1 LGHDT and CDR2 YNNKEL (reference sequence). The CDR3 loop spans 14 amino acids. V was trimmed by 4 bases and J by 8 bases, leaving 17 bases between them.

V is TRBV5-5 and J is TRBJ1-1, with D unresolved. The CDR3 extends over 11 amino acids. With 8 bases removed from V and 4 bases from J, the gap between germline ends came to 9 bases. Germline CDR1 SGHKS, CDR2 YYEKEE (reference sequence). The CDR3 protein is CARTRGTEAFF. The CDR3 nucleotides read TGTGCCAGGACGCGGGGCACTGAAGCTTTCTTT.

The chain has TRBV12-5 and TRBJ2-3; D may be TRBD1 (5 bases). The germline CDR1 and CDR2 sequences are LGHNT and FRNRAP. The CDR3 totals 16 residues. V dropped 1 base and J dropped 3 bases, with 14 bases sitting between them. The CDR3 reads CASGLDRMQGTDTQYF. In DNA, the CDR3 is TGTGCTAGTGGTTTGGACCGAATGCAGGGAACAGATACGCAGTATTTT.

The genes are TRBV15 and TRBJ1-2; 8 bases are a match to TRBD1. Trimming cost V 4 bases and J 2 bases; bases outside gene matches: 3. From germline, CDR1 is LNHNV and CDR2 YYDKDF (reference sequence). CDR3 length equals 14 residues. The DNA of the CDR3 is TGTGCCACCAGCACCTGGACAGGGAACTATGGCTACACCTTC. Translating it yields CATSTWTGNYGYTF.

The chain carries TRBV24-1 and TRBJ2-4; 8 bases map to TRBD2. Unmatched junction bases numbered 7, after V lost 5 bases and J lost 8 bases. CDR3 length: 14 residues. Germline V lookup: CDR1 KGHDR, CDR2 SFDVKD. CDR3 amino acids: CATSAAGEDDIQYF. In DNA form, the CDR3 reads TGTGCCACCAGTGCAGCGGGAGAGGACGACATTCAGTACTTC.

V usage is TRBV29-1 and J usage is TRBJ2-3; no definite D call. V was cut by 6 bases and J by 1 base, with 8 bases left in between. The CDR3 consists of 12 residues. Looked up from germline, CDR1 is SQVTM and CDR2 is ANQGSEA. The CDR3 DNA sequence: TGCAGCGTGCCCTACCGCACAGATACGCAGTATTTT. It codes for CSVPYRTDTQYF.

The gene calls are TRBV11-2 and TRBJ2-3, with 14 nucleotides matching TRBD2. Germline-derived CDR1 and CDR2 are SGHAT and FQNNGV. The CDR3 sequence is 17 residues long. The junction had 3 bases not matched to a gene; V was cut back by 1 base and J by 3 bases. The CDR3 DNA follows: TGTGCCAGCAGCTTAGCTGGACTAGCGGGAGGAACAGATACGCAGTATTTT. This sequence encodes CASSLAGLAGGTDTQYF.

The chain employs TRBV30 and TRBJ1-5; D gene ambiguous. Trimming left V 1 base short and J 4 bases short, with 5 bases between. The CDR3 covers 12 residues. CDR1 is GTSNPN, CDR2 SVGIG, per germline (reference sequence). The DNA of the CDR3 is TGTGCCTGGAGTGAGCTAAATCAGCCCCAGCATTTT. The encoded protein is CAWSELNQPQHF.